This T cell receptor beta chain originates from a study of T cells expressing NK-cell markers. The CDR3 contains 16 residues. The V gene's germline CDR1 is MNHEY and CDR2 SMNVEV (reference sequence). TCRdb reworked the 5' RACE reads into one entry per CDR3 protein, no DNA. In all, the sample yields about 180,000 distinct CDR3 sequences. This TCR came from a man aged 18-70 years in good health. The sample comprised blood T cells: a sorted CD56 or NKG2C T cell subset, CD4+ or CD8+ T cells, or bulk PBMC T cells (not recorded which). The gene calls are TRBV27 and TRBJ2-7. This CDR3 is CASSLSVGDLSYEQYF.